This T cell receptor beta chain derives from a study of T cell responses to AZD1222 COVID-19 vaccine. Study outcomes and limitations: With dominance at 160-218 and 743-854, vaccine-associated CD4 TCRs spanned spike.

CDR3 length: 12 residues. V was clipped by 5 bases and J by 0 bases, with 5 bases between them. The germline V gene has CDR1 PRHDT and CDR2 FYEKMQ (reference sequence). The method was immunoSEQ multiplex PCR; TCRdb's version includes in-frame clones alone and lacks a portion of them. The sample records over 130,000 clones, about 90% being singletons. A remark on this clone: Antigen unknown.

This TCR was recovered from an adult who received the MenACWY meningococcal vaccine as a control. The rearrangement links TRBV13 to TRBJ2-7, with D unclear. The sample was peripheral blood, taken 28 days after the second dose of the MenACWY control vaccine. CDR3 in DNA: TGTGCCAGCAGCCCAAGCTCCTACGAGCAGTACTTC. Residues: CASSPSSYEQYF.